Sequencing of this TCR beta chain was carried out in a study of response to subunit inactivated influenza vaccine. Whole-study findings and limits: Each seasonal influenza vaccination recruits few new T cells, the authors suggested.

With regard to this clonotype: What it recognizes is unknown.

CDR3 length: 13 amino acids. Trimming took off 4 bases at V and 6 bases at J, with 10 bases between the two ends. Germline CDR1 and CDR2: KGHDR and SFDVKD. TCRdb used MiXCR to reprocess the RT-PCR reads, holding one entry per CDR3 protein. The table includes 530,000 or so distinct CDR3 sequences, about 25% detected once. V gene TRBV24-1 combines with J gene TRBJ2-3; D is undetermined. Sequenced material: CD4+ T cells sorted from PBMCs, taken roughly 5 days after vaccination. This TCR came from a man aged 45-60 years who received an inactivated influenza vaccine. The DNA for the CDR3 is TGTGCCACCAGTGAGCCCGGTCGGGATACGCAGTATTTT. Translating it yields CATSEPGRDTQYF.